These T cell receptor beta chains were read from a single sample in a study of read filtering for tumor transcriptome and immune sequencing. MiXCR was run by TCRdb on the reads, yielding one entry per CDR3 protein. This table holds approximately 59,000 distinct CDR3 sequences, approximately 13% found once. Source material: a population of CD138-negative cells sorted from bone marrow. These receptors all come from a donor aged 40 or over with multiple myeloma. Each CDR3 is given with its conserved first and last residue. D genes are given only for firm matches. The size entry is marked missing in some rows and otherwise reads once, few, many or a size class.

>TRBV11-2|many|TRBJ2-5|TRBD2
CASSLEVTGGETQYF
TGTGCCAGCAGCTTAGAGGTCACGGGGGGAGAGACCCAGTACTTC
>TRBV12-3/TRBV12-4|many|TRBJ2-5|TRBD2
CASSSLKTSGNQETQYF
TGTGCCAGCAGTTCCCTCAAGACTAGCGGAAACCAAGAGACCCAGTACTTC
>TRBV11-2|many|TRBJ1-1|TRBD1
CASSPGQGKMNTEAFF
TGTGCCAGCAGCCCCGGACAGGGAAAAATGAACACTGAAGCTTTCTTT
>TRBV5-1|many|TRBJ2-1|-
CASSLRAGDEQFF
TGCGCCAGCAGCTTGCGGGCTGGCGATGAGCAGTTCTTC
>TRBV11-2|many|TRBJ2-1|TRBD2
CASSPSSGGYNEQFF
TGTGCCAGCAGCCCCTCCAGCGGGGGGTACAATGAGCAGTTCTTC
>TRBV20-1|many|TRBJ1-5|-
CSARDRIGPQHF
TGCAGTGCTAGAGATCGCATAGGTCCCCAGCATTTT
>TRBV23-1|many|TRBJ1-5|TRBD1
CASSRTGRLYSNQPQHF
TGCGCCAGCAGTCGGACAGGGCGCCTATATAGCAATCAGCCCCAGCATTTT
>TRBV10-2|few|TRBJ2-1|TRBD1
CASSEFYSGQKYNEQFF
TGTGCCAGCAGTGAGTTCTATTCGGGACAGAAATACAATGAGCAGTTCTTC
>TRBV5-1|many|TRBJ1-2|-
CASRDSLRERYGYTF
TGCGCCAGCAGGGACAGTTTAAGGGAGCGCTATGGCTACACCTTC
>TRBV11-2|many|TRBJ1-5|-
CASSRGGLGNQPQHF
TGTGCCAGCAGCCGGGGGGGTCTCGGCAATCAGCCCCAGCATTTT
>TRBV6-6|many|TRBJ2-3|-
CASSFGGRRVDTQYF
TGTGCCAGCAGTTTCGGGGGGCGTCGGGTAGATACGCAGTATTTT
>TRBV7-9|many|TRBJ1-2|-
CASTRDNNYGYTF
TGTGCCAGCACCAGAGACAACAACTATGGCTACACCTTC
>TRBV7-3|many|TRBJ2-2|-
CASSLALGGAGELFF
TGTGCCAGCAGCTTAGCGCTTGGGGGAGCCGGGGAGCTGTTTTTT
>TRBV12-3/TRBV12-4|many|TRBJ1-1|-
CASSSLGLTEAFF
TGTGCCAGCAGTTCCCTGGGCCTCACTGAAGCTTTCTTT
>TRBV19|many|TRBJ2-1|-
CASSISSNEQFF
TGTGCCAGTAGTATCTCGTCCAATGAGCAGTTCTTC
>TRBV20-1|many|TRBJ2-7|-
CSASFLRGQGYEQYF
TGCAGTGCTAGCTTTCTCCGGGGCCAGGGCTACGAGCAGTACTTC
>TRBV10-1|many|TRBJ1-4|-
CASRRDLNEKLFF
TGCGCCAGCAGGAGGGATCTTAATGAAAAACTGTTTTTT
>TRBV20-1|many|TRBJ1-6|-
CSARDQGSVNYNSPLHF
TGCAGTGCTAGAGACCAGGGATCCGTAAATTATAATTCACCCCTCCACTTT
>TRBV5-1|-|TRBJ2-3|-
CASSLLGGFSDTQYF
TGCGCCAGCAGCCTCCTTGGAGGTTTTTCAGATACGCAGTATTTT
>TRBV2|many|TRBJ1-1|-
CASSDSGTVPEAFF
TGTGCCAGCAGTGACAGTGGTACTGTCCCTGAAGCTTTCTTT
>TRBV7-3|-|TRBJ2-1|-
CASSLIRGSSHNEQFF
TGTGCCAGCAGCTTAATTCGGGGGAGCTCCCACAATGAGCAGTTCTTC
>TRBV2|many|TRBJ1-2|-
CASSPSESPSGYTF
TGTGCCAGCAGTCCATCGGAGTCCCCTAGTGGCTACACCTTC
>TRBV5-1|few|TRBJ2-3|-
CASSLSGIDTQYF
TGCGCCAGCAGCTTGTCCGGAATAGATACGCAGTATTTT
>TRBV5-1|many|TRBJ1-2|-
CASSSQVGYGYTF
TGCGCCAGCAGCTCGCAGGTGGGCTATGGCTACACCTTC
>TRBV12-5|many|TRBJ2-2|-
CASGLGAGGELFF
TGTGCTAGTGGTTTGGGGGCAGGCGGGGAGCTGTTTTTT
>TRBV7-9|many|TRBJ1-1|-
CASSSDPGNTEAFF
TGTGCCAGCAGCTCTGACCCAGGGAACACTGAAGCTTTCTTT
>TRBV21-1|few|TRBJ1-5|-
CASSDNKGGRNQPQHF
TGTGCCAGCAGCGACAATAAAGGGGGCCGTAATCAGCCCCAGCATTTT
>TRBV6-2/TRBV6-3|-|TRBJ1-5|-
CASSPPVDRNQPQHF
TGTGCCAGCAGTCCGCCGGTCGACCGCAATCAGCCCCAGCATTTT
>TRBV6-1|many|TRBJ1-5|-
CASRSKRSDQPQHF
TGTGCCAGCAGGTCAAAGCGATCCGATCAGCCCCAGCATTTT
>TRBV6-4|many|TRBJ2-3|TRBD1
CASSPDGQGTDTQYF
TGTGCCAGCAGCCCCGACGGACAGGGCACAGATACGCAGTATTTT
>TRBV12-3/TRBV12-4|-|TRBJ2-5|-
CASSPPRRQGTQYF
TGTGCCAGCAGTCCCCCCCGTAGACAAGGGACCCAGTACTTT
>TRBV7-3|many|TRBJ2-3|-
CASSFSQATDTQYF
TGTGCCAGCAGCTTTAGTCAGGCCACAGATACGCAGTATTTT
>TRBV5-1|many|TRBJ1-6|-
CASSLPTSNSPLHF
TGCGCCAGCAGCTTGCCCACGTCGAATTCACCCCTCCACTTT
>TRBV7-9|many|TRBJ1-5|-
CASSLAGINQPQHF
TGTGCCAGCAGCTTAGCGGGAATTAATCAGCCCCAGCATTTT
>TRBV7-9|many|TRBJ1-4|-
CASSLFSWRPGANEKLFF
TGTGCCAGCAGCTTGTTCAGCTGGAGGCCCGGTGCTAATGAAAAACTGTTTTTT
>TRBV7-9|many|TRBJ1-5|-
CASSLAQAGGNQPQHF
TGTGCCAGCAGCTTAGCGCAGGCAGGGGGCAATCAGCCCCAGCATTTT
>TRBV7-9|-|TRBJ2-2|-
CASSPSPGRNGELFF
TGTGCCAGCAGCCCTAGCCCCGGGCGTAACGGGGAGCTGTTTTTT
>TRBV5-1|many|TRBJ1-1|-
CASSLTPNTEAFF
TGCGCCAGCAGCCTTACACCGAACACTGAAGCTTTCTTT
>TRBV7-6|medium-sized|TRBJ2-1|-
CASSTFDRLDEQFF
TGTGCCAGCAGCACCTTCGACAGGTTGGATGAGCAGTTCTTC
>TRBV21-1|many|TRBJ2-2|-
CANLAGGTTGELFF
TGTGCCAACCTAGCGGGGGGGACCACCGGGGAGCTGTTTTTT
>TRBV28|many|TRBJ2-6|-
CASSKDRHSGANVLTF
TGTGCCAGCAGCAAAGACAGACACTCTGGGGCCAACGTCCTGACTTTC
>TRBV5-1|many|TRBJ1-3|TRBD1
CASSLATGRRDTIYF
TGCGCCAGCAGCTTGGCGACAGGGCGTCGGGACACCATATATTTT
>TRBV20-1|-|TRBJ1-5|-
CSARAPAGTGRNQPQHF
TGCAGTGCTAGAGCCCCAGCGGGGACGGGGCGCAATCAGCCCCAGCATTTT
>TRBV20-1|many|TRBJ2-1|-
CSASLIGGSYNEQFF
TGCAGTGCTAGCTTGATTGGGGGTTCCTACAATGAGCAGTTCTTC
>TRBV7-9|-|TRBJ2-1|TRBD2
CDSSRLAGGYNEQFF
TGTGACAGCAGCCGACTAGCGGGGGGTTATAATGAGCAGTTCTTC
>TRBV20-1|many|TRBJ2-1|-
CSALGWASYNEQFF
TGCAGTGCTCTAGGGTGGGCCTCCTACAATGAGCAGTTCTTC
>TRBV7-2|many|TRBJ1-5|-
CASSKSRANSNQPQHF
TGTGCCAGCAGCAAAAGCAGGGCTAATAGCAATCAGCCCCAGCATTTT
>TRBV10-3|many|TRBJ2-3|-
CAISEFGGPDADTQYF
TGTGCCATCAGTGAGTTCGGGGGCCCTGATGCAGATACGCAGTATTTT
>TRBV20-1|many|TRBJ2-5|-
CSAARGGQGSETQYF
TGCAGTGCCGCCCGGGGGGGACAGGGTAGCGAGACCCAGTACTTC
>TRBV7-9|few|TRBJ1-3|-
CASNQNSGNTIYF
TGTGCCAGCAACCAAAACTCTGGAAACACCATATATTTT
>TRBV7-2|-|TRBJ1-5|-
CASSPSGILGNKPQHF
TGTGCCAGCAGCCCCTCAGGTATCCTTGGCAATAAGCCCCAGCATTTT
>TRBV7-8|many|TRBJ1-1|-
CASSPRVTEAFF
TGTGCCAGCAGCCCCAGGGTCACTGAAGCTTTCTTT
>TRBV2|large|TRBJ1-5|-
CASKIRTRQPQHF
TGTGCCAGCAAGATCAGGACGAGGCAGCCCCAGCATTTT
>TRBV6-6|many|TRBJ1-6|-
CASSYREPPGGSPLHF
TGTGCCAGCAGTTACCGTGAGCCCCCCGGCGGTTCACCCCTCCACTTT
>TRBV7-6|many|TRBJ2-1|TRBD1
CASSPGTGGTSGVSYNEQFF
TGTGCCAGCAGCCCGGGGACAGGGGGCACTAGCGGCGTTTCCTACAATGAGCAGTTCTTC